The 29 T cell receptor beta chains below were found in one sample sequenced in a study of CD8 T cells in Susac syndrome. The RNA, about 0.45 to 1 ug, was put through reverse transcription using random hexamers. TCRdb itself ran the immunoSEQ multiplex PCR reads through MiXCR, one entry per CDR3 protein. The profile shows approximately 70,000 distinct CDR3 sequences, 90% to 95% of them singletons. The sample was CD8+ T cells from PBMCs. The receptor set was obtained from a human donor with multiple sclerosis.

Here the CDR3 reads CASRLAGGPYEQYF. In nucleotides, the CDR3 is TGTGCCAGCAGATTAGCGGGGGGACCCTACGAGCAGTACTTC. This chain links TRBV6-2 or TRBV6-3 with TRBJ2-7; 10 nucleotides match TRBD2. J lost 2 bases, V lost 6 bases, and 4 bases had no gene match. The germline V gene encodes CDR1 MNHEY and CDR2 SVGEGT. CDR3 length equals 14 residues.

The gene calls are TRBV2 and TRBJ2-2; D might be TRBD1 or TRBD2, each matching 5 bases. The V gene's germline CDR1 is SNHLY and CDR2 FYNNEI. V lost 5 bases to trimming and J lost 8 bases, with 15 bases between them. This CDR3 region has 14 residues. CDR3 sequence (DNA): TGTGCCAGCAGTCCCGGGACCTATGTGGGGGAGCTGTTTTTT. It encodes CASSPGTYVGELFF.

V and J are TRBV27 and TRBJ2-5; the D is unclear. The V gene lost 3 bases and the J gene lost 1 base, with 15 bases spanning the gap. This CDR3 is built from 16 residues. CDR1 is MNHEY, CDR2 SMNVEV, per germline (reference sequence). Written as DNA, the CDR3 is TGTGCCAGCAGTTTGTCTATACTCACAGTCCAAGAGACCCAGTACTTC. It specifies CASSLSILTVQETQYF.

The chain couples TRBV7-9 to TRBJ1-5; D is possibly TRBD1 (5 bases). Germline values: CDR1 SEHNR, CDR2 FQNEAQ (reference sequence). The CDR3 runs 14 residues. Deletions cut 1 base from V and 5 bases from J, with 9 bases between. For the CDR3, the DNA is TGTGCCAGCAGCTTAGGGCAGGGCGATCAGCCCCAGCATTTT. This sequence encodes CASSLGQGDQPQHF.

The genes are TRBV29-1 and TRBJ2-5; D call uncertain. The CDR3 is made up of 14 amino acids. The V and J ends lost 0 bases and 3 bases respectively, with 11 bases between them. Germline CDR1 is SQVTM and CDR2 is ANQGSEA. DNA for the CDR3: TGCAGCGTTGAAGATCGCGGCAGGAAAGAGACCCAGTACTTC. Amino acid sequence: CSVEDRGRKETQYF.

The chain carries TRBV13 and TRBJ2-7; 7 bases line up with TRBD1. CDR3 length: 14 residues. The V and J ends lost 10 bases and 3 bases, in that order; junction bases with no gene match: 12. Germline CDR1 reads PRHDT; CDR2 reads FYEKMQ (reference sequence). This CDR3 reads CATSKGQIVYEQYF. For the CDR3, the DNA is TGTGCCACCTCGAAGGGACAGATCGTCTACGAGCAGTACTTC.

The chain recombines TRBV10-3 with TRBJ1-2; perhaps TRBD1 as D (5 bases). Germline loops: CDR1 ENHRY, CDR2 SYGVKD. Trimming took off 3 bases at V and 6 bases at J, with 14 bases between the two ends. This CDR3 comprises 14 residues. The CDR3 region is CAISEPPGYDGYTF. As DNA, the CDR3 is TGTGCCATCAGTGAACCCCCAGGGTACGATGGCTACACCTTC.

This clonotype was seen once. The rearrangement uses TRBV4-1 and TRBJ2-7, with D perhaps matching TRBD1 (6 bases). The V and J ends lost 1 base and 3 bases respectively, with 13 bases between them. The V gene's germline CDR1 is MGHRA and CDR2 YSYEKL. This CDR3 has 15 residues. This chain's CDR3 is CASSQVGQGIYEQYF. The DNA for the CDR3 is TGCGCCAGCAGCCAAGTCGGGCAGGGGATCTACGAGCAGTACTTC.

CDR3 in amino acids: CASSLGYRGLNTEAFF. The DNA of the CDR3 is TGTGCCAGCAGCCTGGGATACAGGGGCCTGAACACTGAAGCTTTCTTT. The chain recombines TRBV11-2 with TRBJ1-1; 7 bases are a match to TRBD1. The CDR3 loop spans 16 amino acids. Germline V lookup: CDR1 SGHAT, CDR2 FQNNGV. Trimming cost V 5 bases and J 0 bases; bases outside gene matches: 9.

CDR3 bases: TGTGCCAGCAGCGGACAGCAGGGTTTACAACTCTATGGCTACACCTTC. It is translated as CASSGQQGLQLYGYTF. The chain is built from TRBV13 and TRBJ1-2, with a possible D match to TRBD1 (6 bases). Germline CDR1 and CDR2: PRHDT and FYEKMQ (reference sequence). The CDR3 has 16 residues. Trimming stripped 5 bases from V and 4 bases from J, with 20 bases between.

The sample holds a few counts of this clonotype. The chain has TRBV24-1 and TRBJ2-3; D is unresolved. This CDR3 comprises 12 residues. Germline V gene lookup returns CDR1 KGHDR and CDR2 SFDVKD. The V end lost 5 bases, the J end lost 1 base, and 3 bases lay between the germline ends. The CDR3 DNA is TGTGCCACCAGTGGCGGCACAGATACGCAGTATTTT. Encoded protein: CATSGGTDTQYF.

This chain links TRBV7-8 with TRBJ2-4; D is ambiguous. The V gene's germline CDR1 is SGHVS and CDR2 FQNEAQ. The CDR3 is 14 residues long. The ends were cut back, 3 bases at V and 0 bases at J, with 6 bases in the middle. The CDR3 DNA follows: TGTGCCAGCAGCTTCAGCCTAGCCAAAAACATTCAGTACTTC. Protein sequence: CASSFSLAKNIQYF.

The V and J genes are TRBV5-6 and TRBJ2-7, with D maybe TRBD2 (6 bases). Germline assignment: CDR1 SGHDT and CDR2 YYEEEE. V lost 0 bases and J 2 bases, leaving 9 bases between the germline ends. The CDR3 spans 14 residues. CDR3 sequence (DNA): TGTGCCAGCAGCTTGGACGGCGGGACCTACGAGCAGTACTTC. Residues: CASSLDGGTYEQYF.

This clonotype was seen just once. This chain joins TRBV20-1 and TRBJ2-7; 12 nucleotides agree with TRBD2. Per the germline V gene, CDR1 is DFQATT and CDR2 is SNEGSKA (reference sequence). The V gene end was trimmed by 4 bases and the J gene end by 2 bases; junction bases not matched to a gene: 9. The CDR3 runs to 16 residues. In DNA form, the CDR3 reads TGCAGTGCTAATGCGGGACTAGCGGGCCGACCCTACGAGCAGTACTTC. It is translated as CSANAGLAGRPYEQYF.

The chain recombines TRBV6-6 with TRBJ2-7; 9 bases fit TRBD1. The CDR3 totals 14 residues. V lost 2 bases to trimming and J lost 4 bases; unmatched junction nucleotides: 3. Germline CDR1 MNHNY, CDR2 SVGAGI (reference sequence). CDR3 region: CASSYTGGKYEQYF. CDR3 in DNA: TGTGCCAGCAGTTACACAGGGGGCAAGTACGAGCAGTACTTC.

The chain recombines TRBV12-3 or TRBV12-4 with TRBJ2-7; D not resolved. The CDR3 covers 11 residues. V was shortened by 8 bases and J by 1 base, with 6 bases between the two germline ends. The CDR3 DNA is TGTGCCAGCGGCAGATCCTACGAGCAGTACTTC. Protein product: CASGRSYEQYF.

The rearrangement joins TRBV6-5 to TRBJ2-1, with D perhaps matching TRBD2 (6 bases). This CDR3 has 11 residues. V was pared by 7 bases and J by 9 bases, with 10 bases between. Germline CDR1 and CDR2: MNHEY and SVGAGI. The CDR3 is CASTVGGEQFF. The CDR3 bases are TGTGCCAGCACCGTCGGGGGTGAGCAGTTCTTC.

J is TRBJ2-7 and V is TRBV6-1, with TRBD1 identical over 10 bases. The CDR3 consists of 17 residues. Losses at the gene ends were 5 bases for V and 4 bases for J; bases not matched to a gene: 14. From germline, CDR1 is MNHNS and CDR2 SASEGT. The CDR3 sequence is CASSPNPPGTGAYEQYF. The CDR3 DNA is TGTGCCAGCAGTCCGAACCCCCCCGGGACAGGGGCTTACGAGCAGTACTTC.

This clonotype is a singleton in its sample. The V and J genes are TRBV12-3 or TRBV12-4 and TRBJ2-7, with D tentatively TRBD1 (6 bases). This CDR3 is built from 14 residues. V was trimmed by 3 bases and J by 5 bases, leaving 14 bases between them. The CDR3: CASSFRQGIHEQYF. The CDR3 nucleotides are TGTGCCAGCAGTTTTCGGCAGGGGATCCACGAGCAGTACTTC.

J is TRBJ2-1 and V is TRBV6-1, with D possibly matching TRBD1 (6 bases). The germline gives CDR1 MNHNS, CDR2 SASEGT. V was cut by 4 bases and J by 14 bases, with 15 bases left in between. The CDR3 length is 12 residues. Here the CDR3 reads CASSAPDRREFF. The CDR3, as DNA: TGTGCCAGCAGTGCTCCGGACAGAAGAGAGTTCTTC.

This clonotype was counted a single time. The chain has TRBV4-1 and TRBJ2-1; no firm D call. The CDR3 is 11 residues long. Trimming pared 6 bases from V and 8 bases from J, leaving 8 bases between. Germline lookup yields CDR1 MGHRA and CDR2 YSYEKL. The CDR3 DNA reads TGCGCCAGCAGTCATGGGGATGAGCAGTTCTTC. It yields the protein CASSHGDEQFF.

This clonotype has only one observation. The rearrangement joins TRBV20-1 to TRBJ1-5, with a possible D match to TRBD1 (5 bases). Germline loops: CDR1 DFQATT, CDR2 SNEGSKA (reference sequence). The length of the CDR3 is 13 residues. The ends were cut back, 3 bases at V and 6 bases at J, with 12 bases in the middle. The CDR3: CSASLAGRQPQHF. The CDR3, as DNA: TGCAGTGCTAGTCTTGCAGGGCGTCAGCCCCAGCATTTT.

This rearrangement joins TRBV13 to TRBJ2-7; D not certain. The V end was cut by 1 base, the J end by 3 bases, with 7 bases between. This CDR3 is 13 amino acids long. The germline V gene has CDR1 PRHDT and CDR2 FYEKMQ (reference sequence). CDR3 in amino acids: CASSLEDGYEQYF. The CDR3, as DNA: TGTGCCAGCAGCTTAGAGGACGGCTACGAGCAGTACTTC.

The chain employs TRBV5-1 and TRBJ1-5; tentative D call: TRBD1 (5 bases). In germline, CDR1 is SGHRS, CDR2 YFSETQ. V lost 0 bases to trimming and J lost 13 bases, with 14 bases between them. CDR3 length: 13 residues. The CDR3 DNA reads TGCGCCAGCAGCTTGGCTGGCGGGGCAGAGCAGCATTTT. Residues: CASSLAGGAEQHF.

V usage is TRBV7-2 and J usage is TRBJ2-1; tentative D call: TRBD2 (6 bases). This CDR3 region has 16 residues. Deletions cut 4 bases from V and 2 bases from J, with 15 bases between. Germline CDR1 and CDR2: SGHTA and FQGNSA. CDR3 sequence (DNA): TGTGCCAGCAGCTCTGGTCTGGGGGAGGCCTACAATGAGCAGTTCTTC. Protein: CASSSGLGEAYNEQFF.

The rearrangement joins TRBV20-1 to TRBJ1-6, with TRBD1 matching over 9 bases. CDR3 length: 14 residues. V lost 3 bases, J lost 9 bases, and 6 bases stayed unmatched. Per germline, CDR1 DFQATT and CDR2 SNEGSKA (reference sequence). The CDR3 nucleotides are TGCAGTGCTAGGGTCACAGGGGGCAGTTCACCCCTCCACTTT. It yields the protein CSARVTGGSSPLHF.

The rearrangement joins TRBV7-9 to TRBJ2-1; D not certain. This CDR3 region has 12 residues. Germline CDR1 and CDR2: SEHNR and FQNEAQ (reference sequence). V dropped 2 bases and J dropped 8 bases, with 7 bases sitting between them. This CDR3 reads CASSLRVDEQFF. Here the CDR3 DNA reads TGTGCCAGCAGCTTAAGAGTCGATGAGCAGTTCTTC.

This rearrangement joins TRBV28 to TRBJ1-2; D gene unclear. Germline V gene sequence: CDR1 MDHEN, CDR2 SYDVKM. This CDR3 contains 13 residues. Trimming took off 5 bases at V and 0 bases at J, with 7 bases between the two ends. CDR3 loop: CASSPTTNYGYTF. The CDR3, as DNA: TGTGCCAGCAGTCCCACCACTAACTATGGCTACACCTTC.

The chain employs TRBV29-1 and TRBJ2-1, with TRBD1 matching over 7 bases. J gave up 5 bases and V 3 bases, and 7 bases lay outside the gene matches. Germline CDR1 is SQVTM and CDR2 is ANQGSEA. The CDR3 spans 14 residues. The CDR3 region has the DNA TGCAGCGTTGATCAGGGGACAGCAAACAATGAGCAGTTCTTC. It specifies CSVDQGTANNEQFF.